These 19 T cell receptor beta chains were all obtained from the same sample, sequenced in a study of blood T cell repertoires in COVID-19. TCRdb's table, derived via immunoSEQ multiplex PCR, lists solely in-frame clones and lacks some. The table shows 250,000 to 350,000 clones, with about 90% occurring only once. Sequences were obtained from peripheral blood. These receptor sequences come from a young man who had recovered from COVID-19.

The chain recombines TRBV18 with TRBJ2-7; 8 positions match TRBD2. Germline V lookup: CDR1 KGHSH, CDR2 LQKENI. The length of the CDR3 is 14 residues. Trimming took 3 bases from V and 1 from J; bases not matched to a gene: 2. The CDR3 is CASSPSGGSYEQYF. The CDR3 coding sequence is TGTGCCAGCTCACCCTCGGGGGGGTCCTACGAGCAGTACTTC.

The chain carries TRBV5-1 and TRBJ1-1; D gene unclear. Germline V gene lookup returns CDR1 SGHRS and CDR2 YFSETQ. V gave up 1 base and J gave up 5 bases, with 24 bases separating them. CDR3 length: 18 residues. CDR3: CASSLIEPAGIVWTEAFF. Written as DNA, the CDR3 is TGCGCCAGCAGCTTGATAGAGCCAGCGGGGATTGTTTGGACTGAAGCTTTCTTT.

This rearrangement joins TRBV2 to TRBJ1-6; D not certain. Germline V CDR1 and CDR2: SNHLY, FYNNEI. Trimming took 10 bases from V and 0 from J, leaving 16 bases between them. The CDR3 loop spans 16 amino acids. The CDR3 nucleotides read TGTGCCACCCACGAATCTGGAGGCTCCTATAATTCACCCCTCCACTTT. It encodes CATHESGGSYNSPLHF.

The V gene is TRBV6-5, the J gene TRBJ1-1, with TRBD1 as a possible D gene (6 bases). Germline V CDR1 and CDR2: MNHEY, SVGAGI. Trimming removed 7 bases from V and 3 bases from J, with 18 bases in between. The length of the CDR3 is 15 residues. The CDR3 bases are TGTGCCAGCACCAGCCCTTGGACAGACGACACTGAAGCTTTCTTT. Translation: CASTSPWTDDTEAFF.

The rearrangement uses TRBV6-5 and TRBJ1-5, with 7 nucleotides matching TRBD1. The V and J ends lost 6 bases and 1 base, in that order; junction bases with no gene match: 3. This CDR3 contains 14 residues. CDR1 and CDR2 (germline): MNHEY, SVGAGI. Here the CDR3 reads CASSGTESNQPQHF. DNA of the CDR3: TGTGCCAGCAGCGGGACAGAAAGCAATCAGCCCCAGCATTTT.

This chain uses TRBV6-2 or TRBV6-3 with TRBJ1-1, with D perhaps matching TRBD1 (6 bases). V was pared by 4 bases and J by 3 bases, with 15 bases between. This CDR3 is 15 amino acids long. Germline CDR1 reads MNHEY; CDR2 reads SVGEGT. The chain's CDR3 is CASSSQGQSDTEAFF. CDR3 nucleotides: TGTGCCAGCAGTTCCCAAGGACAGTCGGACACTGAAGCTTTCTTT.

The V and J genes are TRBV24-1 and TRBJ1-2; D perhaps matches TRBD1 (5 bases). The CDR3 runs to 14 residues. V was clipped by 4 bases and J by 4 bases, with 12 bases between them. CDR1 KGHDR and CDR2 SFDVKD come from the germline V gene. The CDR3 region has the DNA TGTGCCACCAGTGACGCGGGACGGTCCTATGGCTACACCTTC. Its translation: CATSDAGRSYGYTF.

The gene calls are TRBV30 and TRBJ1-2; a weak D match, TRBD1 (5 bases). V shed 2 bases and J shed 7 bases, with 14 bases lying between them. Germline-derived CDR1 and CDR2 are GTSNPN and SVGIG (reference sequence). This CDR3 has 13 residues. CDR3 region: CAWSPQGRAGYTF. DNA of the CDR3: TGTGCCTGGAGTCCCCAGGGAAGGGCTGGCTACACCTTC. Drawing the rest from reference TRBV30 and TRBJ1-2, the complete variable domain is SQTIHQWPATLVQPVGSPLSLECTVEGTSNPNLYWYRQAAGRGLQLLFYSVGIGQISSEVPQNLSASRPQDRQFILSSKKLLLSDSGFYLCAWSPQGRAGYTFGSGTRLTVV.

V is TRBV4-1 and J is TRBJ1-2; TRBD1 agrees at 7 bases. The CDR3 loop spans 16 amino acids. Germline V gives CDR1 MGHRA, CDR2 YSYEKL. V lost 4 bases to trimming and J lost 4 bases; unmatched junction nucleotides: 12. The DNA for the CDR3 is TGCGCCAGCAGCCCCCTCTTCCCCGGACAGGCCTATGGCTACACCTTC. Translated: CASSPLFPGQAYGYTF.

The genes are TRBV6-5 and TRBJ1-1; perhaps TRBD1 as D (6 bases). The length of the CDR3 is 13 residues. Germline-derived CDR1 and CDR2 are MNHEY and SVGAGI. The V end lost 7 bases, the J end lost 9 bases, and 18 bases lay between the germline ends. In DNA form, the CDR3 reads TGTGCCAGCACCTCCGCGGACAGTTCGAAAGCTTTCTTT. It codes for CASTSADSSKAFF.

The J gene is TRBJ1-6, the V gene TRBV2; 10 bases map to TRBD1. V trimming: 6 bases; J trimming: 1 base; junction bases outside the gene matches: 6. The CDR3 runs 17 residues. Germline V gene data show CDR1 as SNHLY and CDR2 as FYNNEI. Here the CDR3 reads CASRDRGRGSYNSPLHF. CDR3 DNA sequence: TGTGCCAGCAGAGACAGGGGGCGCGGGTCCTATAATTCACCCCTCCACTTT. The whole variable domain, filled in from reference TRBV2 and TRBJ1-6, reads EPEVTQTPSHQVTQMGQEVILRCVPISNHLYFYWYRQILGQKVEFLVSFYNNEISEKSEIFDDQFSVERPDGSNFTLKIRSTKLEDSAMYFCASRDRGRGSYNSPLHFGNGTRLTVT.

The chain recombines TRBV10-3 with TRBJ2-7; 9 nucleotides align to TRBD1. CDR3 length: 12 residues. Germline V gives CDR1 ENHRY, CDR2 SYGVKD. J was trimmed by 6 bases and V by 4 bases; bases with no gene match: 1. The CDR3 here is CAISGTGVEQYF. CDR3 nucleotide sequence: TGTGCCATCAGTGGGACAGGGGTCGAGCAGTACTTC.

The CDR3 here is CSVEARDRDTEAFF. DNA of the CDR3: TGCAGCGTTGAAGCCAGGGACAGGGACACTGAAGCTTTCTTT. The chain employs TRBV29-1 and TRBJ1-1; 9 nucleotides match TRBD1. In germline, CDR1 is SQVTM, CDR2 ANQGSEA. V trimming: 1 base; J trimming: 3 bases; junction bases outside the gene matches: 3. The CDR3 consists of 14 residues.

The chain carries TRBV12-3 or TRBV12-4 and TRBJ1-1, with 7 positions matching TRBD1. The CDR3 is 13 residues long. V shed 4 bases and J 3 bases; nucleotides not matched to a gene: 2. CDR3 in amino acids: CASSSTGDTEAFF. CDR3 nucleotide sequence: TGTGCCAGCAGTTCAACAGGGGACACTGAAGCTTTCTTT.

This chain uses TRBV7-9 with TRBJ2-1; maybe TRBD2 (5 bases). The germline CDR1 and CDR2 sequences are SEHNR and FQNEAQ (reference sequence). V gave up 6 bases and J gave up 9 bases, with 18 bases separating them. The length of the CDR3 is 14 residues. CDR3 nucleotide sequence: TGTGCCAGCAGTCTACCGATCCTTGGGAGTGAGCAGTTCTTC. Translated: CASSLPILGSEQFF.

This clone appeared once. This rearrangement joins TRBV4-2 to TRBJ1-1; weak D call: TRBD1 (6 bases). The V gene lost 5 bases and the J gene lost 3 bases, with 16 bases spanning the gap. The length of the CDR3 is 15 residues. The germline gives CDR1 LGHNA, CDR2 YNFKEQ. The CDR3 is CASSDIRGADTEAFF. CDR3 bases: TGTGCCAGCAGCGACATCCGGGGGGCGGACACTGAAGCTTTCTTT.

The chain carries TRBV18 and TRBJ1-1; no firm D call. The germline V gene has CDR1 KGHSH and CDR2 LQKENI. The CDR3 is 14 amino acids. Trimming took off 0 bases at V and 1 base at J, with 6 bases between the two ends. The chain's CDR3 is CASSPPGQNTEAFF. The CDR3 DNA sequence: TGTGCCAGCTCACCACCGGGCCAGAACACTGAAGCTTTCTTT.

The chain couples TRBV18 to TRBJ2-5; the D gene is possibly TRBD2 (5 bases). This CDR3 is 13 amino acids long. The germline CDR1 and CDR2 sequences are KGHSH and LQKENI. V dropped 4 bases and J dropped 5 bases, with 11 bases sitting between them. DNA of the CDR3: TGTGCCAGCTCACGACTTCAGCGGGAGACCCAGTACTTC. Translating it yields CASSRLQRETQYF.

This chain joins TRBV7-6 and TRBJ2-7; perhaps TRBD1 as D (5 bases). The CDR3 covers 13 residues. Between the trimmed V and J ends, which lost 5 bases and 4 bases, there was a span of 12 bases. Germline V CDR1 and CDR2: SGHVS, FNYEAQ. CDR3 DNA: TGTGCCAGCAGCAAAACTGCAGGGTACGAGCAGTACTTC. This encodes CASSKTAGYEQYF. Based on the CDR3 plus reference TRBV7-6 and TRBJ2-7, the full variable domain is GAGVSQSPRYKVTKRGQDVALRCDPISGHVSLYWYRQALGQGPEFLTYFNYEAQQDKSGLPNDRFSAERPEGSISTLTIQRTEQRDSAMYRCASSKTAGYEQYFGPGTRLTVT.